The 17 T cell receptor beta chains below all came from one sample that was sequenced in a study of T cell changes during pregnancy in multiple sclerosis. The data were produced by immunoSEQ multiplex PCR, yet TCRdb's version contains in-frame clones alone and is incomplete. The sample lists around 34,000 clones; nearly 90% were seen once. Sequenced material: CD4+ T cells from peripheral blood mononuclear cells, taken in the second trimester of pregnancy. Receptor source: a female donor with multiple sclerosis, enrolled in a pregnancy study.

The rearrangement links TRBV20-1 to TRBJ1-4; 7 nucleotides align to TRBD1. The CDR3 is 11 residues long. Germline V lookup: CDR1 DFQATT, CDR2 SNEGSKA (reference sequence). The junction had 8 bases not matched to a gene; V was cut back by 6 bases and J by 13 bases. The CDR3 here is CSATGQWGLFF. In DNA form, the CDR3 reads TGCAGTGCGACGGGACAGTGGGGACTGTTTTTT.

This chain joins TRBV7-9 and TRBJ1-3, with unresolved D. Germline V gene sequence: CDR1 SEHNR, CDR2 FQNEAQ (reference sequence). Trimming removed 7 bases at V and 4 bases at J, with 8 bases between. The CDR3 spans 12 residues. The CDR3 spells CASTYLGNTIYF. The CDR3, as DNA: TGTGCCAGCACCTACCTAGGAAACACCATATATTTT.

V usage is TRBV10-3 and J usage is TRBJ2-7; 12 nucleotides match TRBD2. The V gene end was trimmed by 5 bases and the J gene end by 0 bases; junction bases not matched to a gene: 2. The CDR3 is 15 amino acids. Germline V gene data show CDR1 as ENHRY and CDR2 as SYGVKD. CDR3 sequence (DNA): TGTGCCATCAGTCCGACTAGCGGGGGCTCCTACGAGCAGTACTTC. The encoded protein is CAISPTSGGSYEQYF.

Notes on this clone: Other DNA sequences in the same sample also yield this CDR3. V usage is TRBV6-6 and J usage is TRBJ1-4, with D hard to call. The V gene's germline CDR1 is MNHNY and CDR2 SVGAGI (reference sequence). Trimming took 0 bases from V and 8 from J, leaving 4 bases between them. The CDR3 is 12 residues long. The CDR3 loop is CASSYSAEKLFF. CDR3 nucleotides: TGTGCCAGCAGTTACTCGGCCGAAAAACTGTTTTTT.

The chain employs TRBV7-9 and TRBJ2-5; perhaps TRBD2 as D (9 bases). Trimming left V 7 bases short and J 5 bases short, with 20 bases between. Germline CDR1 and CDR2: SEHNR and FQNEAQ (reference sequence). CDR3 length equals 15 residues. CDR3 protein: CASIASGNRGETQYF. Written as DNA, the CDR3 is TGTGCCAGCATTGCTAGCGGGAACAGGGGGGAGACCCAGTACTTC.

The rearrangement joins TRBV28 to TRBJ2-1; 7 bases are a match to TRBD1. There are 15 residues in the CDR3. V lost 9 bases, J lost 4 bases, and 12 bases stayed unmatched. The germline gives CDR1 MDHEN, CDR2 SYDVKM. CDR3 bases: TGTGCCAGTTTCGCGGCCAGACAGGGATACAATGAGCAGTTCTTC. Residues: CASFAARQGYNEQFF. Combining the CDR3 with reference TRBV28 and TRBJ2-1 gives the whole variable domain DVKVTQSSRYLVKRTGEKVFLECVQDMDHENMFWYRQDPGLGLRLIYFSYDVKMKEKGDIPEGYSVSREKKERFSLILESASTNQTSMYLCASFAARQGYNEQFFGPGTRLTVL.

The chain combines TRBV6-5 with TRBJ1-1, with D tentatively TRBD1 (5 bases). Germline CDR1 reads MNHEY; CDR2 reads SVGAGI. This CDR3 contains 14 residues. V gave up 8 bases and J gave up 5 bases, with 18 bases separating them. The CDR3 nucleotides read TGTGCCAGCGTCAAGGACACAATGGGAACTGAAGCTTTCTTT. It translates to CASVKDTMGTEAFF.

This sequence joins TRBV9 and TRBJ1-5, with 7 bases lining up with TRBD1. V was pared by 0 bases and J by 5 bases, with 2 bases of the junction left unmatched. Germline-derived CDR1 and CDR2 are SGDLS and YYNGEE. The CDR3 runs to 14 residues. DNA of the CDR3: TGTGCCAGCAGCGTAGGGGACAGTTATCAGCCCCAGCATTTT. Translated, it gives CASSVGDSYQPQHF.

The J gene is TRBJ2-3, the V gene TRBV19; possibly TRBD2 for D (6 bases). Germline V CDR1 and CDR2: LNHDA, SQIVND (reference sequence). Trimming pared 4 bases from V and 0 bases from J, leaving 11 bases between. The CDR3 is 15 amino acids. CDR3 sequence (DNA): TGTGCCAGTAGTACCTTCAGCGGGAGCACAGATACGCAGTATTTT. It codes for CASSTFSGSTDTQYF.

The chain recombines TRBV19 with TRBJ1-5; possible D gene TRBD1, 6 bases. Germline V gene sequence: CDR1 LNHDA, CDR2 SQIVND (reference sequence). This CDR3 contains 16 residues. Trimming pared 4 bases from V and 0 bases from J, leaving 13 bases between. Here the CDR3 reads CASSRLQGSSNQPQHF. The CDR3 region has the DNA TGTGCCAGTAGTAGGTTACAGGGCAGTAGCAATCAGCCCCAGCATTTT. Variable domain in full (rest from reference TRBV19 and TRBJ1-5): DGGITQSPKYLFRKEGQNVTLSCEQNLNHDAMYWYRQDPGQGLRLIYYSQIVNDFQKGDIAEGYSVSREKKESFPLTVTSAQKNPTAFYLCASSRLQGSSNQPQHFGDGTRLSIL.

The rearrangement links TRBV7-9 to TRBJ1-4; unclear D gene. This CDR3 comprises 14 residues. CDR1 SEHNR and CDR2 FQNEAQ come from the germline V gene (reference sequence). Trimming left V 4 bases short and J 7 bases short, with 13 bases between. In DNA, the CDR3 is TGTGCCAGCAGCTCATCTCCAGTTGGTGAAAAACTGTTTTTT. Encoded protein: CASSSSPVGEKLFF.

This clone was counted a single time. This chain links TRBV7-8 with TRBJ2-3; D gene unclear. CDR3 length: 14 amino acids. CDR1 and CDR2 (germline): SGHVS, FQNEAQ. V lost 3 bases and J 2 bases, leaving 9 bases between the germline ends. The CDR3 protein is CASSFEAITDTQYF. The CDR3 DNA sequence: TGTGCCAGCAGCTTCGAAGCGATCACAGATACGCAGTATTTT.

The gene calls are TRBV5-1 and TRBJ1-1, with 7 bases lining up with TRBD1. Germline CDR1 and CDR2: SGHRS and YFSETQ. CDR3 length equals 14 residues. The V gene end was trimmed by 6 bases and the J gene end by 1 base; junction bases not matched to a gene: 6. The CDR3 region has the DNA TGCGCCAGCACCTCGGGACAGACGAACACTGAAGCTTTCTTT. Its translation is CASTSGQTNTEAFF.

The V gene is TRBV7-3, the J gene TRBJ2-6; 9 bases line up with TRBD1. V lost 5 bases to trimming and J lost 4 bases; unmatched junction nucleotides: 6. Germline CDR1 SGHTA, CDR2 FQGTGA. CDR3 size: 16 residues. The CDR3, as DNA: TGTGCCAGCAGCCCCGGACAGGGGATCGGGGCCAACGTCCTGACTTTC. Protein sequence: CASSPGQGIGANVLTF.

The chain joins TRBV2 to TRBJ2-4; TRBD1 matches at 10 bases. The CDR3 covers 13 residues. Germline CDR1 reads SNHLY; CDR2 reads FYNNEI. The V and J ends lost 8 bases and 7 bases, in that order; junction bases with no gene match: 5. The CDR3 is CASLGQGRNIQYF. Here the CDR3 DNA reads TGTGCCAGCCTGGGACAGGGGAGGAACATTCAGTACTTC.

The chain has TRBV13 and TRBJ2-7; 11 bases agree with TRBD2. The CDR3 runs to 14 residues. The V and J ends lost 5 bases and 6 bases, in that order; junction bases with no gene match: 6. Germline CDR1 and CDR2: PRHDT and FYEKMQ (reference sequence). This chain's CDR3 is CASSPASGRLEQYF. As DNA, the CDR3 is TGTGCCAGCAGCCCCGCTAGCGGGAGGCTCGAGCAGTACTTC. Looking up the rest from reference TRBV13 and TRBJ2-7 gives the full variable domain: AAGVIQSPRHLIKEKRETATLKCYPIPRHDTVYWYQQGPGQDPQFLISFYEKMQSDKGSIPDRFSAQQFSDYHSELNMSSLELGDSALYFCASSPASGRLEQYFGPGTRLTVT.

V is TRBV2 and J is TRBJ2-7; 8 bases line up with TRBD2. After removal of 7 bases from V and 3 bases from J, the junction contained 8 bases not matched to a gene. The CDR3 covers 14 residues. Germline loops: CDR1 SNHLY, CDR2 FYNNEI. The DNA for the CDR3 is TGTGCCAGCACCGTAACCGGGACTAGCTACGAGCAGTACTTC. This encodes CASTVTGTSYEQYF.